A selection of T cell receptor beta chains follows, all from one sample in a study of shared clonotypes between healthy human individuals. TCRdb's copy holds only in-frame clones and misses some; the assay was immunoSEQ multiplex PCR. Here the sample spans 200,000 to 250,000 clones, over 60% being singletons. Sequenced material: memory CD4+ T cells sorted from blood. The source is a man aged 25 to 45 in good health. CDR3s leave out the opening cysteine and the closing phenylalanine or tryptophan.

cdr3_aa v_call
ASSLQTVPETQY TRBV11-2
ASSDLGSGYEQY TRBV9
ASSHDTERASNQPQH TRBV18
ASSPTGQGLT TRBV27
AIGGVSYEQY TRBV10-3
ASSRSTDTQY TRBV18
AWSVGVYEQY TRBV30
ATQSQGAIHNEQF TRBV6-5
ASSFSAGEQY TRBV7-8
ASSVRGSSGNTIY TRBV6-1
ASSSGQGWTEAF TRBV7-2
ASSPRVF TRBV3-2
ASSTGLAPPEQF TRBV2
ASSLGGARDEQF TRBV10-1
ASSLAPGDTHSYEQY TRBV5-1
ASSLQGPARLF TRBV27
ASSVSGLATSYEQY TRBV9
ASSLWVVGTDTQY TRBV27
ASHPGQGQYEQY TRBV2
ATSRDLSYEQY TRBV15
AISAQDTSTDTQY TRBV10-3
ASSQSGLAQY TRBV4-2
ASSQERMSEQY TRBV14
ASSLVAQGDYEQY TRBV11-3
AISESAAATEAF TRBV10-3
ATSRDPLTVGQF TRBV15
ASSQEGPPANVLT TRBV4-2
ASTLRGLAGTPYNEQF TRBV9